A single sample gave rise to the 14 T cell receptor beta chains below, sequenced in a study of CD8 T cells in Susac syndrome. RNA, at 0.5 to 1 ug, was reverse transcribed with random hexamers. TCRdb fed the immunoSEQ multiplex PCR reads into MiXCR, producing one record per CDR3 protein. The sample lists 95,000 to 150,000 distinct CDR3 sequences; over 90% were seen once. The source material was CD4+ T cells from PBMCs. These receptors all stem from a human donor with Susac syndrome.

J is TRBJ2-5 and V is TRBV11-3; possibly TRBD1 for D (6 bases). The CDR3 spans 15 residues. V lost 4 bases to trimming and J lost 5 bases, with 17 bases between them. Germline V lookup: CDR1 SGHNT, CDR2 YENEEA. CDR3 sequence reads: CASSSPPGQCETQYF. In DNA, the CDR3 is TGTGCCAGCAGCTCCCCGCCCGGACAGTGTGAGACCCAGTACTTC.

V gene TRBV7-6 combines with J gene TRBJ2-7; 7 nucleotides agree with TRBD2. Germline CDR1 reads SGHVS; CDR2 reads FNYEAQ. With 3 bases clipped from V and 4 bases from J, the junction kept 12 bases outside the gene matches. The CDR3 is 16 residues long. The chain's CDR3 is CASSLSGRAGRYEQYF. The CDR3 bases are TGTGCCAGCAGCTTGTCGGGGCGAGCGGGACGATACGAGCAGTACTTC.

The V and J genes are TRBV2 and TRBJ2-5; possibly TRBD1 for D (6 bases). V shed 5 bases and J shed 5 bases, with 12 bases lying between them. This CDR3 is 13 amino acids long. Per the germline V gene, CDR1 is SNHLY and CDR2 is FYNNEI. CDR3 sequence reads: CASSWGLGETQYF. For the CDR3, the DNA is TGTGCCAGCAGTTGGGGGCTCGGGGAGACCCAGTACTTC.

The rearrangement links TRBV20-1 to TRBJ2-1, with 13 nucleotides matching TRBD2. This CDR3 has 12 amino acids. Germline lookup yields CDR1 DFQATT and CDR2 SNEGSKA (reference sequence). The CDR3 bases are TGCAGGGGGACTAGCGGGAACAATGAGCAGTTCTTC. Its translation: CRGTSGNNEQFF.

This rearrangement joins TRBV29-1 to TRBJ2-7; no firm D call. The CDR3 covers 12 residues. V was clipped by 5 bases and J by 2 bases, with 10 bases between them. In germline, CDR1 is SQVTM, CDR2 ANQGSEA. Here the CDR3 DNA reads TGCAGCGTTTTCACCAGTACCTACGAGCAGTACTTC. Translation gives CSVFTSTYEQYF.

V is TRBV7-2 and J is TRBJ2-7; a weak D match, TRBD2 (5 bases). CDR1 SGHTA and CDR2 FQGNSA come from the germline V gene. The CDR3 consists of 16 residues. V shed 7 bases and J shed 2 bases, with 21 bases lying between them. In nucleotides, the CDR3 is TGTGCCAGCACCTGGAAGGGCGGGTCTGGTCCCTACGAGCAGTACTTC. Its protein product is CASTWKGGSGPYEQYF. Based on the CDR3 plus reference TRBV7-2 and TRBJ2-7, the full variable domain is GAGVSQSPSNKVTEKGKDVELRCDPISGHTALYWYRQSLGQGLEFLIYFQGNSAPDKSGLPSDRFSAERTGGSVSTLTIQRTQQEDSAVYLCASTWKGGSGPYEQYFGPGTRLTVT.

This chain connects TRBV11-2 to TRBJ1-1; D is uncertain. This CDR3 has 13 residues. V lost 6 bases and J 4 bases, leaving 12 bases between the germline ends. Germline lookup yields CDR1 SGHAT and CDR2 FQNNGV. In nucleotides, the CDR3 is TGTGCCAGCAGACTGGTCCCGGGCACTGAAGCTTTCTTT. Translation gives CASRLVPGTEAFF.

The chain links TRBV2 to TRBJ1-2, with 7 bases that match TRBD1. In germline, CDR1 is SNHLY, CDR2 FYNNEI. The CDR3 is 12 amino acids. V shed 6 bases, J shed 8 bases, and the junction held 6 bases outside the gene matches. As DNA, the CDR3 is TGTGCCAGCAGAGGGGGCGCGGGCGGCTACACCTTC. Translated: CASRGGAGGYTF.

The CDR3 DNA is TGTGCCACTGGGGTGCGGACGGAAATGCAAGAGACCCAGTACTTC. It encodes CATGVRTEMQETQYF. The V call is TRBV15, the J call TRBJ2-5, with D hard to call. The CDR3 totals 15 residues. V was clipped by 9 bases and J by 2 bases, with 19 bases between them. Germline-derived CDR1 and CDR2 are LNHNV and YYDKDF (reference sequence). The complete variable domain, with remaining parts taken from reference TRBV15 and TRBJ2-5, reads DAMVIQNPRYQVTQFGKPVTLSCSQTLNHNVMYWYQQKSSQAPKLLFHYYDKDFNNEADTPDNFQSRRPNTSFCFLDIRSPGLGDTAMYLCATGVRTEMQETQYFGPGTRLLVL.

The chain is built from TRBV7-6 and TRBJ1-2, with a weak D call TRBD1 (5 bases). From germline, CDR1 is SGHVS and CDR2 FNYEAQ. Trimming took 1 base from V and 8 from J, leaving 17 bases between them. The CDR3 is 15 amino acids. CDR3 in amino acids: CASSLGLGRQGGYTF. The CDR3 DNA reads as TGTGCCAGCAGCTTAGGATTGGGGCGCCAGGGCGGCTACACCTTC.

This chain links TRBV18 with TRBJ2-7; tentative D call: TRBD2 (5 bases). CDR1 is KGHSH and CDR2 is LQKENI in the germline V gene. Trimming cost V 1 base and J 6 bases, with 10 bases left between them. The CDR3 is made up of 13 amino acids. In DNA form, the CDR3 reads TGTGCCAGCTCACCACTGCCGGGGTTCGAGCAGTACTTC. Translation gives CASSPLPGFEQYF.

The V and J genes are TRBV12-3 or TRBV12-4 and TRBJ1-4; 7 nucleotides align to TRBD1. This CDR3 has 15 amino acids. J was trimmed by 3 bases and V by 3 bases; bases with no gene match: 4. CDR3 DNA: TGTGCCAGCAGTTTCCTGGACAGGCCTAATGAAAAACTGTTTTTT. Translation gives CASSFLDRPNEKLFF.

The chain employs TRBV3-1 and TRBJ2-7; TRBD1 aligns across 11 bases. V lost 1 base, J lost 6 bases, and 2 bases stayed unmatched. This CDR3 is 14 amino acids long. Per the germline V gene, CDR1 is LGHDT and CDR2 is YNNKEL (reference sequence). The CDR3 region has the DNA TGTGCCAGCAGCCAAGGGACAGGGGGCAGCGAGCAGTACTTC. Its protein product is CASSQGTGGSEQYF.

The chain combines TRBV7-8 with TRBJ2-3; 9 positions match TRBD2. The CDR3 covers 17 residues. V lost 3 bases to trimming and J lost 1 base; unmatched junction nucleotides: 8. Germline CDR1 and CDR2: SGHVS and FQNEAQ. The DNA for the CDR3 is TGTGCCAGCAGCTTCGGCGGGAGGGCCTCGGGCACAGATACGCAGTATTTT. Translating gives CASSFGGRASGTDTQYF.